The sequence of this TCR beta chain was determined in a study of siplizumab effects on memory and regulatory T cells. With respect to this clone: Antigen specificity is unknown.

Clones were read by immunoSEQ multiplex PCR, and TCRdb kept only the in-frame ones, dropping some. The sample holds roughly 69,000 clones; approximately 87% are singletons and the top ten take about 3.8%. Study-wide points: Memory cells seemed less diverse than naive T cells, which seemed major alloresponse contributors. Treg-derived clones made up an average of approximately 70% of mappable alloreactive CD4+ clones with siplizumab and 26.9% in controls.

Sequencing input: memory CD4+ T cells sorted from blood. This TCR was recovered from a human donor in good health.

The CDR3 sequence is CASSDSRVADTQYF. The DNA for the CDR3 is TGTGCCAGCAGTGACTCGAGAGTAGCAGATACGCAGTATTTT. The chain combines TRBV6-4 with TRBJ2-3; the D is unclear. This CDR3 comprises 14 residues. V was cut by 0 bases and J by 4 bases, with 8 bases left in between. Germline assignment: CDR1 MRHNA and CDR2 SNTAGT.